This is a list of T cell receptor beta chains from one sample in a study of cytomegalovirus exposure and HLA in healthy donors. Measured with immunoSEQ multiplex PCR; TCRdb has only the in-frame clones, and not every one. The top ten clones hold 10% of a sample with about 160,000 clones, almost 85% of them seen once. Input material: PBMCs. Receptors were obtained from a man between 25 and 39 years old in good health and CMV-seropositive. The CDR3 runs from the conserved cysteine through the conserved F or W. The D gene is left open where the match is weak. Clone sizes are given selectively: once, few, many, or a class where the clone is expanded.

once | TRBJ1-1 | TRBV27 | - | CASRPILLGQTEAFF | TGTGCCAGCAGACCTATACTCCTTGGACAGACTGAAGCTTTCTTT
- | TRBJ2-1 | TRBV6-5 | TRBD1 | CASINRQGAYNEQFF | TGTGCCAGCATTAACCGACAGGGGGCCTACAATGAGCAGTTCTTC
- | TRBJ2-1 | TRBV6-5 | - | CASRRGGRGGNEQFF | TGTGCCAGCCGTAGAGGGGGTAGGGGTGGGAATGAGCAGTTCTTC
- | TRBJ2-7 | TRBV6-1 | - | CASSEGHFYEQYF | TGTGCCAGCAGTGAGGGACACTTCTACGAGCAGTACTTC
once | TRBJ2-3 | TRBV2 | TRBD2 | CASSAAGGVTDTQYF | TGTGCCAGCAGTGCAGCGGGGGGGGTCACAGATACGCAGTATTTT
- | TRBJ2-1 | TRBV29-1 | TRBD1 | CSVPPTPGQGAYGQFF | TGCAGCGTGCCACCCACCCCGGGACAGGGAGCCTACGGGCAGTTCTTC
- | TRBJ1-2 | TRBV7-2 | - | CASSSWTDYGYTF | TGTGCCAGCAGCTCTTGGACAGACTATGGCTACACCTTC
once | TRBJ2-3 | TRBV19 | - | CATKVDYRSTDTQYF | TGTGCCACCAAGGTGGACTACCGTAGCACAGATACGCAGTATTTT
- | TRBJ2-2 | TRBV2 | TRBD1 | CASRAQGAAGELFF | TGTGCCAGCAGAGCTCAGGGGGCAGCCGGGGAGCTGTTTTTT
- | TRBJ1-5 | TRBV30 | TRBD1 | CAWSALTGSATQHF | TGTGCCTGGAGTGCCTTGACAGGGAGTGCGACCCAGCATTTT
- | TRBJ2-2 | TRBV19 | - | CASSVTGNTGELFF | TGTGCCAGTAGTGTTACGGGGAACACCGGGGAGCTGTTTTTT
- | TRBJ2-1 | TRBV6-5 | - | CASSQSGQTNEQFF | TGTGCCAGCAGCCAATCCGGACAGACTAATGAGCAGTTCTTC
- | TRBJ2-2 | TRBV12-5 | TRBD2 | CASGLVQGLAGPTGELFF | TGTGCTAGTGGTTTGGTACAAGGGCTAGCGGGACCCACCGGGGAGCTGTTTTTT
- | TRBJ1-5 | TRBV19 | - | CASMLQYSNQPQHF | TGTGCCAGTATGTTACAGTATAGCAATCAGCCCCAGCATTTT
- | TRBJ2-1 | TRBV7-3 | - | CASSPASSRSYNEQFF | TGTGCCAGCAGCCCTGCAAGTTCGCGGAGCTACAATGAGCAGTTCTTC
- | TRBJ2-3 | TRBV6-6 | TRBD1 | CASSHRDRPDTQYF | TGTGCCAGCAGTCACCGGGACAGACCAGATACGCAGTATTTT
- | TRBJ2-3 | TRBV30 | - | CASEGAGDTQYF | TGTGCCTCGGAGGGGGCGGGGGATACGCAGTATTTT
once | TRBJ1-1 | TRBV6-5 | - | CASSYLWGRDTEAFF | TGTGCCAGCAGTTACTTGTGGGGGCGCGACACTGAAGCTTTCTTT